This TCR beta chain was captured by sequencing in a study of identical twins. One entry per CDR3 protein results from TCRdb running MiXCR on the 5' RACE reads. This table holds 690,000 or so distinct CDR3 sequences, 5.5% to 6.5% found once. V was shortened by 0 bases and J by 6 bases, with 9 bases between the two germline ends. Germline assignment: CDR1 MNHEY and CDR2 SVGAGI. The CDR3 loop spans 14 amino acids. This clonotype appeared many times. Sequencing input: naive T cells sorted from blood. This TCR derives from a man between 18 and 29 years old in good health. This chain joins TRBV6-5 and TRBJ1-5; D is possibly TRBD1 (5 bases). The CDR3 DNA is TGTGCCAGCAGTTACTCGGGGGATCCTCAGCCCCAGCATTTT. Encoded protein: CASSYSGDPQPQHF.